One and the same sample provided the 10 T cell receptor beta chains below, sequenced in a study of T cells in Graves' hyperthyroidism and ophthalmopathy. RNA transcripts were the template for amplifying TCR beta CDR3 regions. The HTBI set primed first-round TCR CDR3 RT-PCR. TCRdb used MiXCR to reprocess the multiplex PCR reads, holding one entry per CDR3 protein. The sample records about 210,000 distinct CDR3 sequences, approximately 17% being singletons. The source material was blood. The receptors derive from a man between 50 and 59 years old with Graves' hyperthyroidism.

The chain couples TRBV11-2 to TRBJ2-7; a possible D gene is TRBD2 (6 bases). Looked up from germline, CDR1 is SGHAT and CDR2 is FQNNGV. The length of the CDR3 is 14 residues. V was cut by 1 base and J by 4 bases, with 11 bases left in between. The CDR3 sequence: CASSLAGRKYEQYF. DNA for the CDR3: TGTGCCAGCAGCTTAGCCGGGAGAAAATACGAGCAGTACTTC.

This chain links TRBV6-1 with TRBJ2-2; TRBD1 is a possible D gene (6 bases). CDR3 size: 15 residues. Germline-derived CDR1 and CDR2 are MNHNS and SASEGT. The V and J ends lost 5 bases and 6 bases respectively, with 16 bases between them. The CDR3 nucleotides are TGTGCCAGCAGTCCACAGAACAGGGTCCCCGGGGAGCTGTTTTTT. Its translation is CASSPQNRVPGELFF.

The chain recombines TRBV28 with TRBJ1-2; maybe TRBD1 (6 bases). Trimming shortened V by 5 bases and J by 8 bases, and 12 bases separated the two germline ends. The CDR3 has 12 residues. The germline V gene encodes CDR1 MDHEN and CDR2 SYDVKM. The CDR3 bases are TGTGCCAGCAGTCCGGGGGCGGGCGGCTACACCTTC. This translates into CASSPGAGGYTF.

About this clonotype itself: With a much larger clone just one base away, this may be a read error. Here the CDR3 omits its conserved ending phenylalanine or tryptophan, so a read error is the likely source. The chain joins TRBV24-1 to TRBJ2-3; 11 bases line up with TRBD1. J lost 5 bases, V lost 3 bases, and 3 bases had no gene match. CDR3 size: 15 residues. The germline V gene encodes CDR1 KGHDR and CDR2 SFDVKD. CDR3 sequence: CATSDPDRGRDTQYL. DNA for the CDR3: TGTGCCACCAGTGATCCGGACAGGGGGCGAGATACGCAGTATCTT.

This clonotype was seen a handful of times. CDR3 protein: CASSYPGLAGGPGELFF. In DNA form, the CDR3 reads TGTGCCAGCAGTTACCCGGGACTAGCGGGAGGCCCCGGGGAGCTGTTTTTT. This chain connects TRBV6-6 to TRBJ2-2; 15 bases align to TRBD2. CDR1 MNHNY and CDR2 SVGAGI come from the germline V gene (reference sequence). This CDR3 region has 17 residues. With V trimmed by 2 bases and J by 6 bases, 4 bases remained unmatched.

This clonotype has ten or more counts. The J gene is TRBJ1-2, the V gene TRBV3-1, with D possibly TRBD1 on 5 matching bases. Per germline, CDR1 LGHDT and CDR2 YNNKEL (reference sequence). This CDR3 comprises 15 residues. The V end lost 4 bases, the J end lost 1 base, and 13 bases lay between the germline ends. The CDR3 spells CASSRRQNFNYGYTF. DNA for the CDR3: TGTGCCAGCAGCCGTAGACAGAATTTTAACTATGGCTACACCTTC.

This clonotype was recorded at least ten times. This chain connects TRBV7-9 to TRBJ2-2, with 9 bases that match TRBD1. The CDR3 has 15 amino acids. The germline gives CDR1 SEHNR, CDR2 FQNEAQ (reference sequence). V lost 4 bases and J lost 5; bases outside the gene matches: 5. The CDR3 coding sequence is TGTGCCAGCAGCTCGACAGGGGGGAGTACCGGGGAGCTGTTTTTT. Translated, it gives CASSSTGGSTGELFF.

The chain employs TRBV7-9 and TRBJ2-7; 12 bases map to TRBD2. The CDR3 is 16 amino acids. The germline V gene encodes CDR1 SEHNR and CDR2 FQNEAQ (reference sequence). V shed 5 bases and J 6 bases; nucleotides not matched to a gene: 11. CDR3 bases: TGTGCCAGCAGCCCACCTAGCGGGAGGGCCGACGGCGAGCAGTACTTC. Protein product: CASSPPSGRADGEQYF.

This clonotype appeared many times. The chain has TRBV3-1 and TRBJ2-2; tentatively, D is TRBD2 (5 bases). The V gene lost 4 bases and the J gene lost 1 base, with 13 bases spanning the gap. This CDR3 is built from 16 residues. CDR1 and CDR2 (germline): LGHDT, YNNKEL (reference sequence). The CDR3 DNA reads TGTGCCAGCAGCCCCCGATCCCGGGGGAACACCGGGGAGCTGTTTTTT. Protein product: CASSPRSRGNTGELFF.

This clonotype was seen more than once but under ten times. V is TRBV11-2 and J is TRBJ2-1; TRBD2 is a possible D gene (6 bases). CDR3 length: 16 residues. V was shortened by 5 bases and J by 9 bases, with 23 bases between the two germline ends. CDR1 is SGHAT and CDR2 is FQNNGV in the germline V gene. The CDR3: CASSRSGRGSGFEQFF. The CDR3 nucleotides read TGTGCCAGCAGCCGTTCGGGGCGGGGCTCGGGATTTGAGCAGTTCTTC.